Sequencing of this TCR beta chain was carried out in a study of early T cells in non-severe SARS-CoV-2 infection. This clonotype was counted at least ten times. Each CDR3 protein gets one entry after TCRdb re-called the 5' RACE reads with MiXCR. The sample holds some 25,000 distinct CDR3 sequences, more than 4% seen once. This CDR3 contains 15 residues. In germline, CDR1 is SNHLY, CDR2 FYNNEI. V was cut by 6 bases and J by 6 bases, with 17 bases left in between. The specimen sequenced was whole blood. The clonotype comes from an adult who was a healthcare worker with PCR-confirmed SARS-CoV-2 infection or an uninfected control (not recorded which). This chain joins TRBV2 and TRBJ2-2, with D perhaps given as TRBD1 or TRBD2 (5 bases each). Here the CDR3 reads CASSWGWSQAGELFF. The CDR3 coding sequence is TGTGCCAGCAGCTGGGGGTGGAGCCAAGCCGGGGAGCTGTTTTTT.